This T cell receptor (beta chain) was found in a study of technical replicates of blood from a handful of donors. Generated by immunoSEQ multiplex PCR, the TCRdb table keeps only in-frame clones and is missing some. This sample has 55,000 to 65,000 clones, with more than 95% found just once. V was trimmed by 0 bases and J by 5 bases, leaving 10 bases between them. In germline, CDR1 is GTSNPN, CDR2 SVGIG (reference sequence). This CDR3 comprises 13 residues. The genes are TRBV30 and TRBJ1-2; D perhaps matches TRBD1 (5 bases). Input material: T cells isolated from PBMCs. The origin of this receptor is a human donor in good health. The CDR3 DNA sequence: TGTGCCTGGAGTGTACAGGCCTTATATGGCTACACCTTC. As protein: CAWSVQALYGYTF.